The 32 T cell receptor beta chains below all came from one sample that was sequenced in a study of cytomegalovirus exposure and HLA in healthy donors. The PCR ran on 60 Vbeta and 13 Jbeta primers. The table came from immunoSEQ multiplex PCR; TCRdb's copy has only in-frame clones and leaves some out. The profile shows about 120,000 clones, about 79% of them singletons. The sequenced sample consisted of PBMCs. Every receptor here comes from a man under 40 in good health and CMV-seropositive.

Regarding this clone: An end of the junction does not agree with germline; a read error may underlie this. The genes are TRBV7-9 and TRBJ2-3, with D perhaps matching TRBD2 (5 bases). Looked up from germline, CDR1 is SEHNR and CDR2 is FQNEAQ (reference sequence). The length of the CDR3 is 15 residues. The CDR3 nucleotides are TGTTCCAGCAGCTTCCCCGGATCGACCCCTCGGGGGCAGTATTTT. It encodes CSSSFPGSTPRGQYF.

The CDR3 loop is CASSSYRGEGYTF. The CDR3 DNA reads TGTGCCAGCAGCTCCTACAGGGGGGAAGGCTACACCTTC. The chain joins TRBV7-2 to TRBJ1-2; 8 bases fit TRBD1. With 4 bases clipped from V and 8 bases from J, the junction kept 6 bases outside the gene matches. The CDR3 length is 13 residues. Germline V gene lookup returns CDR1 SGHTA and CDR2 FQGNSA.

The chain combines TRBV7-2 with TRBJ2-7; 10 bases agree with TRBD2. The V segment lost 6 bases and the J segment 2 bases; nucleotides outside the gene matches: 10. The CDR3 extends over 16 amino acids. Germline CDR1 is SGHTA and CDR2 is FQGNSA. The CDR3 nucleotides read TGTGCCAGCAGGAAAGGACTAGCGGATCCCCCCTACGAGCAGTACTTC. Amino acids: CASRKGLADPPYEQYF.

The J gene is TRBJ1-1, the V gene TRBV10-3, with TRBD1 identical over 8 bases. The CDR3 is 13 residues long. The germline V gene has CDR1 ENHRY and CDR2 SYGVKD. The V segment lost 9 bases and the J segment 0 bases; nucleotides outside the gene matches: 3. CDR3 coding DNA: TGTGCCATTCGACAGGGGTTGAACACTGAAGCTTTCTTT. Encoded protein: CAIRQGLNTEAFF.

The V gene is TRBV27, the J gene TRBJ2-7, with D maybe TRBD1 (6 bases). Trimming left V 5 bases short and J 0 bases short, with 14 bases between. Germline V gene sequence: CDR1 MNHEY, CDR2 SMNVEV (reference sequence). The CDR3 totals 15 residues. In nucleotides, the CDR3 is TGTGCCAGCAGTCCGTGGACAGAGAGCTCCTACGAGCAGTACTTC. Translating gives CASSPWTESSYEQYF.

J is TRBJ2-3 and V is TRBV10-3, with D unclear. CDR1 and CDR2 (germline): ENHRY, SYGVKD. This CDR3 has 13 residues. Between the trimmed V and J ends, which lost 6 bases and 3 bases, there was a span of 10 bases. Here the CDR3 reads CAIRETETDTQYF. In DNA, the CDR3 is TGTGCCATCAGGGAGACGGAGACAGATACGCAGTATTTT.

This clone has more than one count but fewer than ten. The CDR3 here is CASSLVLGGGETQYF. The CDR3 nucleotides read TGTGCCAGCAGCTTAGTTCTGGGAGGAGGGGAGACCCAGTACTTC. The chain uses TRBV7-9 and TRBJ2-5; the D gene is possibly TRBD2 (6 bases). This CDR3 comprises 15 residues. The germline V and J ends were trimmed by 1 base and 5 bases, with 14 bases remaining between them. The V gene's germline CDR1 is SEHNR and CDR2 FQNEAQ (reference sequence).

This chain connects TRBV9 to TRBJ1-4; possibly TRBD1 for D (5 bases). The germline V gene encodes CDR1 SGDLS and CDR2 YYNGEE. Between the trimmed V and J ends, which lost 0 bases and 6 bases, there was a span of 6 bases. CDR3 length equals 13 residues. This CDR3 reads CASSVGGDEKLFF. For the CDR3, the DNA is TGTGCCAGCAGCGTAGGGGGGGATGAAAAACTGTTTTTT.

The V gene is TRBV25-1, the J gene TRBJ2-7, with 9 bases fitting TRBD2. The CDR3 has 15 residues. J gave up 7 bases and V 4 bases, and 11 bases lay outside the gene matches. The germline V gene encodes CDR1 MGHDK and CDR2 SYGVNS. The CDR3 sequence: CASSGGEAGGWEQYF. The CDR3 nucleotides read TGTGCCAGCAGTGGGGGGGAAGCGGGAGGTTGGGAGCAGTACTTC.

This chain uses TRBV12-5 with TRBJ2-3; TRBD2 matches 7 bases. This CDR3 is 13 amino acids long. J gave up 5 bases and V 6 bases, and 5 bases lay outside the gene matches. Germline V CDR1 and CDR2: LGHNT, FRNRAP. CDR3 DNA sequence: TGTGCTAGTGGCGTGGGGGGGGAAGATACGCAGTATTTT. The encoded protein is CASGVGGEDTQYF.

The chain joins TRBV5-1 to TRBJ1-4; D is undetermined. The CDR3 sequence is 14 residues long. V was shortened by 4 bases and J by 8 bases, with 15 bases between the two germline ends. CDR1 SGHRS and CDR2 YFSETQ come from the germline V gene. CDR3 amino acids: CASSPTGLREKLFF. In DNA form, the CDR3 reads TGCGCCAGCAGCCCAACGGGGTTGCGGGAAAAACTGTTTTTT.

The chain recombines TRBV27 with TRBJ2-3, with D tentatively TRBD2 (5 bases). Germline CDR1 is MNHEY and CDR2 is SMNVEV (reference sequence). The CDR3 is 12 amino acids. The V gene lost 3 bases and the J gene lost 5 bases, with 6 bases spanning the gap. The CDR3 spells CASSFGLDTQYF. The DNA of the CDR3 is TGTGCCAGCAGTTTCGGACTAGATACGCAGTATTTT.

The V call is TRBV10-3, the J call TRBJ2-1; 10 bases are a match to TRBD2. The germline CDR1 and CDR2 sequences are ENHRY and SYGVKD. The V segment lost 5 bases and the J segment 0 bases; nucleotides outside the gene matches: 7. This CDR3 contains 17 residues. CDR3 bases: TGTGCCATCAGTCGGACTAGCGGTGGGAGCTCCTACAATGAGCAGTTCTTC. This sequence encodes CAISRTSGGSSYNEQFF.

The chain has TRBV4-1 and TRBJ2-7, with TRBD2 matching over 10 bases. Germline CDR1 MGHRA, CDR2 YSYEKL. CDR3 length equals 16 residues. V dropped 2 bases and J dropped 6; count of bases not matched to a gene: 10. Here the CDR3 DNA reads TGCGCCAGCAGCCAACTCTGGACTAGCGGTCCTAGCGAGCAGTACTTC. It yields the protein CASSQLWTSGPSEQYF.

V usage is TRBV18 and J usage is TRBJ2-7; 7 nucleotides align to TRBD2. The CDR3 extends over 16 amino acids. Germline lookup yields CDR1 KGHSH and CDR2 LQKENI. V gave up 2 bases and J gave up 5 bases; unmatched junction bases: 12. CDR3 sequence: CASSPRSGGTYHEQYF. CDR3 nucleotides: TGTGCCAGCTCACCAAGGTCGGGGGGAACTTACCACGAGCAGTACTTC.

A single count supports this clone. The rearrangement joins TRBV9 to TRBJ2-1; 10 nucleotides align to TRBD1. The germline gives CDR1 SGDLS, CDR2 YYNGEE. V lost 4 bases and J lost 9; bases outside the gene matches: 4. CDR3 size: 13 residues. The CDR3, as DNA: TGTGCCAGCAGCACGACAGGGGGCAGTGAGCAGTTCTTC. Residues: CASSTTGGSEQFF.

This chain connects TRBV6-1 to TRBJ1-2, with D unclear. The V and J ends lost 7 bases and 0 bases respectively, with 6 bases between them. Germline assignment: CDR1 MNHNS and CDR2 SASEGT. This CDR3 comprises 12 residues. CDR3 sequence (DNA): TGTGCCAGCATACAAACTAACTATGGCTACACCTTC. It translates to CASIQTNYGYTF.

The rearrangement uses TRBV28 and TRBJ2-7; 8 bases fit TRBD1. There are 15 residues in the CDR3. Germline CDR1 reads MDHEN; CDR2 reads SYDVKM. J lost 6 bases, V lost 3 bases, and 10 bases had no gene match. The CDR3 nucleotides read TGTGCCAGCAGTTTCAGACGACAGGGGATCACCGAGCAGTACTTC. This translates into CASSFRRQGITEQYF.

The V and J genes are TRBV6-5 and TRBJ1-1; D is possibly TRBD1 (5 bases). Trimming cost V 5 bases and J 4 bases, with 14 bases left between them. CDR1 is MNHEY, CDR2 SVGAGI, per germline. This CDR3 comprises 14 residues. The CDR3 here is CASSRRRGGTEAFF. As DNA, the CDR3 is TGTGCCAGCAGTCGTCGGAGGGGCGGCACTGAAGCTTTCTTT.

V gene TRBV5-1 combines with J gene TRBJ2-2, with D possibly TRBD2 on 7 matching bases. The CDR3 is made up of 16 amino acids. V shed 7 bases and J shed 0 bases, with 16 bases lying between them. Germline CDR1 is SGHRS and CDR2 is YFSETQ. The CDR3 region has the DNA TGCGCCAGCGGGGGGGGCGGACTCGCGAACACCGGGGAGCTGTTTTTT. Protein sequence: CASGGGGLANTGELFF.

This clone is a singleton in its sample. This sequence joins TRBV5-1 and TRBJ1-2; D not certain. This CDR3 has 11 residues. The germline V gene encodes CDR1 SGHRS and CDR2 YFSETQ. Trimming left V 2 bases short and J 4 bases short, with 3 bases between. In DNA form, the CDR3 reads TGCGCCAGCAGCTTCGGCTATGGCTACACCTTC. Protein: CASSFGYGYTF.

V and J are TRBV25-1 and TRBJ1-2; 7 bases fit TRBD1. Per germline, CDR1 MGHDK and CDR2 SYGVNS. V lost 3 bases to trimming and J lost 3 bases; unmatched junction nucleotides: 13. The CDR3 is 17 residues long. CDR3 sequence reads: CASSDPRQGSVHYGYTF. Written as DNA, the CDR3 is TGTGCCAGCAGTGACCCTCGACAGGGCTCGGTTCACTATGGCTACACCTTC.

CDR3 DNA: TGTGCCAGCAGCTCCCGGAGCTCCTACAATGAGCAGTTCTTC. Protein: CASSSRSSYNEQFF. The chain links TRBV7-2 to TRBJ2-1; D remains unclear. Germline-derived CDR1 and CDR2 are SGHTA and FQGNSA. The V and J ends lost 4 bases and 0 bases respectively, with 7 bases between them. CDR3 length equals 14 residues.

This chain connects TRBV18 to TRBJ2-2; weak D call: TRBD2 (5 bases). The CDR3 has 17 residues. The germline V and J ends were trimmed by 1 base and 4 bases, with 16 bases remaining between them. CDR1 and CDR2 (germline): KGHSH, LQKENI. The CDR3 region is CASSPRRGLGPTGELFF. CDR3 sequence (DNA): TGTGCCAGCTCACCACGCCGAGGGCTAGGCCCCACCGGGGAGCTGTTTTTT.

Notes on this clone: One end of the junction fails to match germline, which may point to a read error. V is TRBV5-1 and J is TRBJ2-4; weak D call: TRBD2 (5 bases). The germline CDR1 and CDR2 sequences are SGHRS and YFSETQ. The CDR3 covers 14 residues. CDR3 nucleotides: TGCGCCAGCAGCACCCGGGGATGGAGGAACAGTCAGTACTTC. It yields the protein CASSTRGWRNSQYF. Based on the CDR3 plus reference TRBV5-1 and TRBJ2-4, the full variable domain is KAGVTQTPRYLIKTRGQQVTLSCSPISGHRSVSWYQQTPGQGLQFLFEYFSETQRNKGNFPGRFSGRQFSNSRSEMNVSTLELGDSALYLCASSTRGWRNSQYFGAGTRLSVL.

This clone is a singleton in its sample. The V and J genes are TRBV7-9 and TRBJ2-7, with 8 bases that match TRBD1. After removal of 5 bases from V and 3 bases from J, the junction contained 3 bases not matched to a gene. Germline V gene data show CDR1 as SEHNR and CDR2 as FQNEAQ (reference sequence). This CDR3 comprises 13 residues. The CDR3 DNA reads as TGTGCCAGCAGCCCAGGACAGGGCTACGAGCAGTACTTC. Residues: CASSPGQGYEQYF. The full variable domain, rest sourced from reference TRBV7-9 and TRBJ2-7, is DTGVSQNPRHKITKRGQNVTFRCDPISEHNRLYWYRQTLGQGPEFLTYFQNEAQLEKSRLLSDRFSAERPKGSFSTLEIQRTEQGDSAMYLCASSPGQGYEQYFGPGTRLTVT.

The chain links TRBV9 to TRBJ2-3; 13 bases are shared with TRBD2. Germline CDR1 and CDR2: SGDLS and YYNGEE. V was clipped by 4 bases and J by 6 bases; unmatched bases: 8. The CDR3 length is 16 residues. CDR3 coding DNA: TGTGCCAGCAGCTTTCAACCGGGACTAGCGGGGGATACGCAGTATTTT. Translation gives CASSFQPGLAGDTQYF.

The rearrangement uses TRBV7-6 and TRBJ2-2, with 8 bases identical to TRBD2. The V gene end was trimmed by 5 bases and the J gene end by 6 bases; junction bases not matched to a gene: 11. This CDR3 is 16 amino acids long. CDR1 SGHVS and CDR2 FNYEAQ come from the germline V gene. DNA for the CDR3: TGTGCCAGCAGCCCGCACTCGCGGGAGGCCGCCGGGGAGCTGTTTTTT. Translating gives CASSPHSREAAGELFF.

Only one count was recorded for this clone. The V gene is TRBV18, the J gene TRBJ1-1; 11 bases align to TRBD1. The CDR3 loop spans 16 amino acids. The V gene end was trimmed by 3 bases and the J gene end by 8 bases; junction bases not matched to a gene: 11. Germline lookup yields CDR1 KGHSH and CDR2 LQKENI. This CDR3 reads CASSPWTGGVISEAFF. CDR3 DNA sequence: TGTGCCAGCTCACCCTGGACAGGGGGCGTAATATCCGAAGCTTTCTTT.

The DNA for the CDR3 is TGTGCCAGCAGCTCCAGGGTGGACTCTGGAAACACCATATATTTT. Its protein product is CASSSRVDSGNTIYF. The V call is TRBV13, the J call TRBJ1-3; D is possibly TRBD1 (5 bases). Trimming left V 4 bases short and J 0 bases short, with 10 bases between. CDR3 size: 15 residues. The germline V gene encodes CDR1 PRHDT and CDR2 FYEKMQ (reference sequence).

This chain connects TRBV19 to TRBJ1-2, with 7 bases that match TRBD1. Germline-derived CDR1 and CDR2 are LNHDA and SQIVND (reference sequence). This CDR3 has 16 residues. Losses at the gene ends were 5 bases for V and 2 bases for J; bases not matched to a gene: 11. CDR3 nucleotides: TGTGCCAGTAGTGTCCCCAGGGGGGCGGGAAACTATGGCTACACCTTC. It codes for CASSVPRGAGNYGYTF.

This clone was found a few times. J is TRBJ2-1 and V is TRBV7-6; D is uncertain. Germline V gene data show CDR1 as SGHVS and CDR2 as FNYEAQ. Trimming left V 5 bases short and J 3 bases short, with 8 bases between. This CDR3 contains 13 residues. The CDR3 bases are TGTGCCAGCAGCATCAGGAACTACAATGAGCAGTTCTTC. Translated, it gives CASSIRNYNEQFF.